The 6 T cell receptor beta chains in this list originate from one sample, sequenced in a study of shared clonotypes between healthy human individuals. Clones were read by immunoSEQ multiplex PCR, and TCRdb kept only the in-frame ones, dropping some. The sample yields a few million clones, around 90% seen once. Material: naive CD4+ T cells from PBMCs. Regarding subset: CD45RA+ positively selected. The receptors originated from a man aged 18 to 35 in good health. Some clones in this sample may be carry-over from other donors' samples.

The CDR3 DNA follows: TGTGCCAGCAGCTTAATGGGAGCAGATACGCAGTATTTT. Translation: CASSLMGADTQYF. The chain uses TRBV11-2 and TRBJ2-3, with D possibly being TRBD2 (5 bases). The CDR3 is 13 residues long. Trimming shortened V by 2 bases and J by 4 bases, and 7 bases separated the two germline ends. Germline V CDR1 and CDR2: SGHAT, FQNNGV.

This sequence joins TRBV5-1 and TRBJ2-7; no clear D gene. V was pared by 4 bases and J by 2 bases, with 7 bases between. The CDR3 spans 12 residues. CDR1 and CDR2 from the germline V gene are SGHRS and YFSETQ. CDR3 residues: CASSVPTYEQYF. In DNA form, the CDR3 reads TGCGCCAGCAGCGTCCCGACCTACGAGCAGTACTTC. The full variable domain, its missing parts supplied by reference TRBV5-1 and TRBJ2-7, is KAGVTQTPRYLIKTRGQQVTLSCSPISGHRSVSWYQQTPGQGLQFLFEYFSETQRNKGNFPGRFSGRQFSNSRSEMNVSTLELGDSALYLCASSVPTYEQYFGPGTRLTVT.

The genes are TRBV28 and TRBJ2-7; D not certain. The CDR3 spans 15 residues. Germline V gives CDR1 MDHEN, CDR2 SYDVKM. The V end was cut by 3 bases, the J end by 2 bases, with 14 bases between. CDR3 sequence: CASSFPPVGAYEQYF. The CDR3 DNA is TGTGCCAGCAGTTTCCCTCCAGTTGGGGCCTACGAGCAGTACTTC.

The chain is built from TRBV13 and TRBJ1-4; 7 nucleotides match TRBD1. V was clipped by 5 bases and J by 3 bases; unmatched bases: 6. The germline V gene has CDR1 PRHDT and CDR2 FYEKMQ (reference sequence). There are 15 residues in the CDR3. The CDR3 sequence is CASSQGQGANEKLFF. CDR3 in DNA: TGTGCCAGCAGCCAAGGCCAGGGGGCTAATGAAAAACTGTTTTTT. Looking up the rest from reference TRBV13 and TRBJ1-4 gives the full variable domain: AAGVIQSPRHLIKEKRETATLKCYPIPRHDTVYWYQQGPGQDPQFLISFYEKMQSDKGSIPDRFSAQQFSDYHSELNMSSLELGDSALYFCASSQGQGANEKLFFGSGTQLSVL.

This clone was seen just once. The DNA of the CDR3 is TGCGCCAGCAGCTCCGGGACAGGGACTTATGAGGAGTACTTC. Its protein is CASSSGTGTYEEYF. J is TRBJ2-7 and V is TRBV5-1, with TRBD1 identical over 9 bases. Germline CDR1 SGHRS, CDR2 YFSETQ. With 3 bases clipped from V and 11 bases from J, the junction kept 12 bases outside the gene matches. The length of the CDR3 is 14 residues.

The chain uses TRBV4-1 and TRBJ1-2, with D unresolved. Trimming took 3 bases from V and 0 from J, leaving 11 bases between them. The CDR3 sequence is 15 residues long. Germline V gives CDR1 MGHRA, CDR2 YSYEKL. The CDR3 bases are TGCGCCAGCAGCCACCCCGCGGGAGCTAACTATGGCTACACCTTC. Its translation is CASSHPAGANYGYTF.